The 8 T cell receptor beta chains in this list originate from one sample, sequenced in a study of T-cell reconstitution after alpha-beta-depleted transplantation in children. A TCRbeta library incorporating unique molecular identifiers was prepared. TCRdb processed the PCR reads anew with MiXCR; each CDR3 protein has one entry. The sample consists of about 610,000 distinct CDR3 sequences, roughly a tenth of them appearing once. Sequenced here: PBMCs from the stem cell graft donor, sampled from the stem cell graft. The source is a human donor who donated a stem cell graft to a child with acute myeloid leukemia.

This clonotype has ten or more counts. An end of the junction does not agree with germline; a read error may underlie this. The rearrangement joins TRBV5-1 to TRBJ1-5; no clear D. The CDR3 length is 14 residues. Germline CDR1 and CDR2: SGHRS and YFSETQ. The CDR3 loop is CASSLSGGNQPQHF. CDR3 in DNA: TGTGCCAGCAGCTTGAGCGGGGGCAATCAGCCCCAGCATTTT.

This clonotype has a handful of counts. The rearrangement uses TRBV10-3 and TRBJ2-1; 8 bases agree with TRBD2. Germline CDR1 is ENHRY and CDR2 is SYGVKD. The CDR3 runs 15 residues. V gave up 3 bases and J gave up 3 bases; unmatched junction bases: 4. The CDR3 sequence: CAISETSGDYNEQFF. In DNA, the CDR3 is TGTGCCATCAGTGAAACTAGCGGCGACTACAATGAGCAGTTCTTC.

The chain carries TRBV7-2 and TRBJ2-1, with TRBD1 matching over 9 bases. V lost 3 bases to trimming and J lost 2 bases; unmatched junction nucleotides: 5. Germline lookup yields CDR1 SGHTA and CDR2 FQGNSA. This CDR3 has 16 amino acids. CDR3 DNA sequence: TGTGCCAGCAGCTTCTACAGGGGGCGGACCTACAATGAGCAGTTCTTC. The encoded protein is CASSFYRGRTYNEQFF. The entire variable domain, with the rest obtained from reference TRBV7-2 and TRBJ2-1, is as follows: GAGVSQSPSNKVTEKGKDVELRCDPISGHTALYWYRQSLGQGLEFLIYFQGNSAPDKSGLPSDRFSAERTGGSVSTLTIQRTQQEDSAVYLCASSFYRGRTYNEQFFGPGTRLTVL.

Comments on this clonotype: At one boundary the junction diverges from the germline segment, which might be a read error. The V gene is TRBV20-1, the J gene TRBJ2-7, with 10 bases that match TRBD2. The length of the CDR3 is 16 residues. Germline V lookup: CDR1 DFQATT, CDR2 SNEGSKA (reference sequence). CDR3: CCAKDPLAGVLYEQYF. The CDR3 coding sequence is TGCTGTGCTAAAGATCCCCTAGCGGGAGTTTTATACGAGCAGTACTTC.

This clonotype was counted a few times. This chain links TRBV20-1 with TRBJ1-5, with TRBD1 identical over 7 bases. Trimming took 6 bases from V and 5 from J; bases not matched to a gene: 31. Germline loops: CDR1 DFQATT, CDR2 SNEGSKA (reference sequence). The length of the CDR3 is 21 residues. CDR3 sequence: CSASRTGWGQTAPQWYQPQHF. The CDR3, as DNA: TGCAGTGCCTCCCGGACAGGTTGGGGCCAAACCGCACCGCAGTGGTATCAGCCCCAGCATTTT.

This rearrangement joins TRBV6-5 to TRBJ2-2; D gene uncertain. CDR1 and CDR2 from the germline V gene are MNHEY and SVGAGI. The CDR3 loop spans 16 amino acids. Trimming removed 4 bases at V and 5 bases at J, with 17 bases between. The CDR3 here is CASSSRRAGLTGELFF. CDR3 sequence (DNA): TGTGCCAGCAGTTCCCGACGGGCTGGGCTAACCGGGGAGCTGTTTTTT.

This clonotype occurred a few times. The chain is built from TRBV21-1 and TRBJ2-7; TRBD2, the table's D call, lacks a check against the DNA. TRBV21-1 is flagged as a pseudogene. The CDR3 spans 15 residues. The DNA for the CDR3 is TGTGCCAGCAGGAAGGAGGCAGTCACATTGGGGGAGCAGTACTTC. Protein: CASRKEAVTLGEQYF.

The chain is built from TRBV18 and TRBJ2-4; D possibly matches TRBD1 or TRBD2 (5 bases each). V was trimmed by 8 bases and J by 1 base, leaving 9 bases between them. The CDR3 extends over 13 amino acids. In germline, CDR1 is KGHSH, CDR2 LQKENI. CDR3 sequence (DNA): TGTGCCAGCCATGGGACCGCCAAAAACATTCAGTACTTC. Its translation: CASHGTAKNIQYF.